Listed below are T cell receptor beta chains from one sample, sequenced in a study of T-cell reconstitution after alpha-beta-depleted transplantation in children. Each CDR3 protein is one row after TCRdb ran MiXCR on the PCR reads. This table has around 600,000 distinct CDR3 sequences, roughly a tenth appearing once. The sequencing used PBMCs from the stem cell graft donor, collected from the stem cell graft. These receptor sequences come from a human donor who donated a stem cell graft to a child with acute myeloid leukemia. CDR3s include the opening cysteine and the closing phenylalanine or tryptophan. A D gene is named only where the DNA matches it firmly. Rows give clone size only sometimes, using once, few, many, or a class for an expanded clone.

clone size: few; V gene: TRBV7-9; D gene: NA; J gene: TRBJ2-7; CDR3 DNA: TGTGCCAGCAGCCCTCCTAGCGCCAGCTCCTACGAGCAGTACTTC; CDR3 protein: CASSPPSASSYEQYF
clone size: many; V gene: TRBV28; D gene: NA; J gene: TRBJ1-1; CDR3 DNA: TGTGCCAGCAGTTTATTCGAGGGGACCCCTGAAGCTTTCTTT; CDR3 protein: CASSLFEGTPEAFF
clone size: NA; V gene: TRBV7-9; D gene: NA; J gene: TRBJ1-3; CDR3 DNA: TGTGCCAAAACGGAGAGCTCTGGAAACACCATATATTTT; CDR3 protein: CAKTESSGNTIYF
clone size: NA; V gene: TRBV30; D gene: NA; J gene: TRBJ2-5; CDR3 DNA: TGTGCCTGGATGGAAAGGGGACTTTCGTACTTC; CDR3 protein: CAWMERGLSYF
clone size: many; V gene: TRBV3-1; D gene: TRBD2; J gene: TRBJ2-7; CDR3 DNA: TGTGCCAGCAGCACCAGCGGGAGTCACTCCTACGAGCAGTACTTC; CDR3 protein: CASSTSGSHSYEQYF
clone size: NA; V gene: TRBV7-8; D gene: NA; J gene: TRBJ2-7; CDR3 DNA: TGTGCCAGCAGCGTCCGGGACCTGGCCCACTACGAGCAGTACTTC; CDR3 protein: CASSVRDLAHYEQYF
clone size: NA; V gene: TRBV29-1; D gene: NA; J gene: TRBJ1-1; CDR3 DNA: TGCAGCGTTGGGTTAGGCACGAACACTGAAGCTTTCTTT; CDR3 protein: CSVGLGTNTEAFF
clone size: few; V gene: TRBV18; D gene: NA; J gene: TRBJ2-1; CDR3 DNA: TGTGCCAGCTCACACGGGACGCTCGGTGAGCAGTTCTTC; CDR3 protein: CASSHGTLGEQFF
clone size: few; V gene: TRBV29-1; D gene: TRBD1; J gene: TRBJ2-1; CDR3 DNA: TGCAGCGTTGCGAGACAGGGCAATGAGCAGTTCTTC; CDR3 protein: CSVARQGNEQFF
clone size: few; V gene: TRBV29-1; D gene: NA; J gene: TRBJ1-2; CDR3 DNA: TGCAGCGTTGACCGATCGACTGGGTCCGATGGCTACACCTTC; CDR3 protein: CSVDRSTGSDGYTF
clone size: NA; V gene: TRBV7-8; D gene: NA; J gene: TRBJ2-5; CDR3 DNA: TGTGCCAGCAGCCGCCCCTCCCAAGAGACCCAGTACTTC; CDR3 protein: CASSRPSQETQYF
clone size: many; V gene: TRBV7-2; D gene: NA; J gene: TRBJ2-3; CDR3 DNA: TGTGCCAGCAGCTTAGGGCAGGTTGGCACAGATACGCAGTATTTT; CDR3 protein: CASSLGQVGTDTQYF
clone size: many; V gene: TRBV12-5; D gene: NA; J gene: TRBJ2-2; CDR3 DNA: TGTGCTAGTGGCTTGGACGGGACCACCGGGGAGCTGTTTTTT; CDR3 protein: CASGLDGTTGELFF
clone size: few; V gene: TRBV29-1; D gene: TRBD1; J gene: TRBJ2-4; CDR3 DNA: TGCAGCGTTGAAGATCGGTTTCGGAACAGGGGCCATCAAAACATTCAGTACTTC; CDR3 protein: CSVEDRFRNRGHQNIQYF
clone size: NA; V gene: TRBV29-1; D gene: NA; J gene: TRBJ2-7; CDR3 DNA: TGCAGCGTAAGTAGGGCCCACGAGCAGTACTTC; CDR3 protein: CSVSRAHEQYF
clone size: NA; V gene: TRBV28; D gene: TRBD2; J gene: TRBJ2-3; CDR3 DNA: TGTGCCAGCAGTTTATCAGGGACGGGACTAGCGACCGCAGATACGCAGTATTTT; CDR3 protein: CASSLSGTGLATADTQYF
clone size: many; V gene: TRBV12-3/TRBV12-4; D gene: NA; J gene: TRBJ1-5; CDR3 DNA: TGTGCCAGCAGTTTAGCGCGAGGCAGAAATCAGCCCCAGCATTTT; CDR3 protein: CASSLARGRNQPQHF
clone size: NA; V gene: TRBV20-1; D gene: NA; J gene: TRBJ2-5; CDR3 DNA: TGCAGTGCTAGGTCTATAGCAGAGACCCAGTACTTC; CDR3 protein: CSARSIAETQYF
clone size: many; V gene: TRBV3-1; D gene: NA; J gene: TRBJ2-7; CDR3 DNA: TGTGCCAGCAGCCAAGGTATACAGGTTTTATTCCCCTCCTACGAGCAGTACTTC; CDR3 protein: CASSQGIQVLFPSYEQYF
clone size: many; V gene: TRBV12-3/TRBV12-4; D gene: TRBD2; J gene: TRBJ2-5; CDR3 DNA: TGTGCCAGCAGTTTAGATCCACCGGGAGGTGGGGAGACCCAGTACTTC; CDR3 protein: CASSLDPPGGGETQYF
clone size: many; V gene: TRBV25-1; D gene: TRBD2; J gene: TRBJ2-1; CDR3 DNA: TGTGCCAGCAAAGGAGCGGGAGCGTACAATGAGCAGTTCTTC; CDR3 protein: CASKGAGAYNEQFF
clone size: NA; V gene: TRBV6-2/TRBV6-3; D gene: TRBD2; J gene: TRBJ2-7; CDR3 DNA: TGTGCCAGCAGTTACTCGACCGCGGCTAGCGGGAGGTACGAGCAGTACTTC; CDR3 protein: CASSYSTAASGRYEQYF
clone size: many; V gene: TRBV12-3/TRBV12-4; D gene: NA; J gene: TRBJ1-3; CDR3 DNA: TGTGCCAGCAGATACCGGAGCTCTGGAAACACCATATATTTT; CDR3 protein: CASRYRSSGNTIYF
clone size: NA; V gene: TRBV20-1; D gene: TRBD2; J gene: TRBJ2-4; CDR3 DNA: TGCAGTGCCAGTCCCGGGACTAGTAGCATTCAGTACTTC; CDR3 protein: CSASPGTSSIQYF
clone size: few; V gene: TRBV7-2; D gene: NA; J gene: TRBJ1-1; CDR3 DNA: TGTGCCAGCAGCTTAGAACAGGCCAGTGAAGCTTTCTTT; CDR3 protein: CASSLEQASEAFF
clone size: few; V gene: TRBV29-1; D gene: NA; J gene: TRBJ1-1; CDR3 DNA: TGCAGCGTTGTAAGGGCCTCGAGGGGCCTCAAGAACACTGAAGCTTTCTTT; CDR3 protein: CSVVRASRGLKNTEAFF
clone size: NA; V gene: TRBV7-2; D gene: TRBD1; J gene: TRBJ1-3; CDR3 DNA: TGTGCCAGCAGCTTTGGACAGGCCTACTCTGGAAACACCATATATTTT; CDR3 protein: CASSFGQAYSGNTIYF
clone size: few; V gene: TRBV2; D gene: NA; J gene: TRBJ2-6; CDR3 DNA: TGTGCCAGCAGTGAAGTCAGTGGGGCCAACGTCCTGACTTTC; CDR3 protein: CASSEVSGANVLTF
clone size: few; V gene: TRBV6-1; D gene: TRBD2; J gene: TRBJ2-5; CDR3 DNA: TGTGCCAGCATGATTAGCGGGAGGGCGGAGACCCAGTACTTC; CDR3 protein: CASMISGRAETQYF
clone size: NA; V gene: TRBV4-3; D gene: NA; J gene: TRBJ2-1; CDR3 DNA: TGCGCCAGCAGCCAGGGTACAGGGCAAAACAATGAGCAGTTCTTC; CDR3 protein: CASSQGTGQNNEQFF
clone size: NA; V gene: TRBV28; D gene: TRBD1; J gene: TRBJ2-7; CDR3 DNA: TGTGCCAGCAGGACAGGGGGCTACACCTACGAGCAGTACTTC; CDR3 protein: CASRTGGYTYEQYF
clone size: many; V gene: TRBV18; D gene: NA; J gene: TRBJ1-1; CDR3 DNA: TGTGCCAGCTCACCACGAGAACCCGTGGCGAACACTGAAGCTTTCTTT; CDR3 protein: CASSPREPVANTEAFF
clone size: few; V gene: TRBV28; D gene: NA; J gene: TRBJ2-6; CDR3 DNA: TGTGCCAGCAGTTTCAGACAGGGGGCCAACGTCCTGACTTTC; CDR3 protein: CASSFRQGANVLTF
clone size: many; V gene: TRBV12-3/TRBV12-4; D gene: TRBD1; J gene: TRBJ2-1; CDR3 DNA: TGTGCCAGCAGTCCTCAGGGGGCCTCCTACAATGAGCAGTTCTTC; CDR3 protein: CASSPQGASYNEQFF
clone size: few; V gene: TRBV27; D gene: TRBD1; J gene: TRBJ2-7; CDR3 DNA: TGTGCCAGCAGTTCGATCACAGGGGCCTCCTACGAGCAGTACTTC; CDR3 protein: CASSSITGASYEQYF
clone size: many; V gene: TRBV6-1; D gene: NA; J gene: TRBJ2-7; CDR3 DNA: TGTGCCAGCAGTGAGGAGGACAAAAAGCAGTACTTC; CDR3 protein: CASSEEDKKQYF
clone size: few; V gene: TRBV29-1; D gene: TRBD1; J gene: TRBJ1-4; CDR3 DNA: TGCAGCGCCGCACGGGACAGTAATGAAAAACTGTTTTTT; CDR3 protein: CSAARDSNEKLFF
clone size: NA; V gene: TRBV27; D gene: NA; J gene: TRBJ2-7; CDR3 DNA: TGTGCCAGCAGTCCATTCTCCGGTGGGGTAAGGGAGCAGTACTTC; CDR3 protein: CASSPFSGGVREQYF
clone size: many; V gene: TRBV10-3; D gene: NA; J gene: TRBJ2-2; CDR3 DNA: TGTGCCATCAGGGGAGAGGGCCCCACCGGGGAGCTGTTTTTT; CDR3 protein: CAIRGEGPTGELFF
clone size: many; V gene: TRBV12-3/TRBV12-4; D gene: NA; J gene: TRBJ2-7; CDR3 DNA: TGTGCCAGCAGTTTTGAGTCTATCTCCTACGAGCAGTACTTC; CDR3 protein: CASSFESISYEQYF
clone size: few; V gene: TRBV9; D gene: NA; J gene: TRBJ1-2; CDR3 DNA: TGTGCCAGCAGCCCCGGCGGGCTTACAGGGTACTATGGCTACACCTTC; CDR3 protein: CASSPGGLTGYYGYTF
clone size: few; V gene: TRBV5-1; D gene: NA; J gene: TRBJ1-1; CDR3 DNA: TGCGCCAGCAGCTTCTTTACCGGGGGAGAAGCTTTCTTT; CDR3 protein: CASSFFTGGEAFF
clone size: few; V gene: TRBV6-2/TRBV6-3; D gene: TRBD1; J gene: TRBJ1-1; CDR3 DNA: TGTGCCAGCAACCGACAGGGAAGAACTGAAGCTTTCTTT; CDR3 protein: CASNRQGRTEAFF
clone size: NA; V gene: TRBV5-1; D gene: NA; J gene: TRBJ1-1; CDR3 DNA: TGCGCCAGCAGCTTGGGGCTGATGGACACTGAAGCTTTCTTT; CDR3 protein: CASSLGLMDTEAFF
clone size: many; V gene: TRBV5-6; D gene: TRBD1; J gene: TRBJ2-1; CDR3 DNA: TGTGCCAGCAGCTTCTCGGGACAGGGTGGCAATGAGCAGTTCTTC; CDR3 protein: CASSFSGQGGNEQFF
clone size: few; V gene: TRBV7-2; D gene: TRBD1; J gene: TRBJ2-1; CDR3 DNA: TGTGCCAGCAGCTTAGGTATAGGGACAGGGGGCTTCTTC; CDR3 protein: CASSLGIGTGGFF
clone size: few; V gene: TRBV14; D gene: NA; J gene: TRBJ2-7; CDR3 DNA: TGTGCCAGTGGTCGGAGAGGTCTCAACGAGCAGTACTTC; CDR3 protein: CASGRRGLNEQYF
clone size: few; V gene: TRBV12-5; D gene: TRBD2; J gene: TRBJ2-3; CDR3 DNA: TGTGCTAGTGGTTTGGGGACTAGCGGGGGCACAGATACGCAGTATTTT; CDR3 protein: CASGLGTSGGTDTQYF
clone size: NA; V gene: TRBV29-1; D gene: TRBD1; J gene: TRBJ1-6; CDR3 DNA: TGCAGCGCCCAGACAGGGAATTCACCCCTCCACTTT; CDR3 protein: CSAQTGNSPLHF
clone size: NA; V gene: TRBV29-1; D gene: TRBD1; J gene: TRBJ1-3; CDR3 DNA: TGCAGCGTTACAGGGGGGAAGCCCTCGATATCTGGAAACACCATATATTTT; CDR3 protein: CSVTGGKPSISGNTIYF
clone size: few; V gene: TRBV5-6; D gene: NA; J gene: TRBJ2-5; CDR3 DNA: TGTGCCAGCAGCTTGGCCGGGAAGGTCGGGCTCGAGACCCAGTACTTC; CDR3 protein: CASSLAGKVGLETQYF
clone size: few; V gene: TRBV6-2/TRBV6-3; D gene: NA; J gene: TRBJ1-1; CDR3 DNA: TGTGCCACCTCTCATGGCAGAGAAGCTTTCTTT; CDR3 protein: CATSHGREAFF
clone size: many; V gene: TRBV29-1; D gene: NA; J gene: TRBJ2-3; CDR3 DNA: TGCAGCGTTGAAAAGGGCCCCACAGATACGCAGTATTTT; CDR3 protein: CSVEKGPTDTQYF